This T cell receptor beta chain was retrieved from a study of PD-1 blockade in classical Hodgkin lymphoma. Using immunoSEQ multiplex PCR, the repertoire was profiled, and TCRdb retains in-frame clones only, with some absent. The sample includes 7,400 or so clones, 75% to 80% of them seen just once. Between the trimmed V and J ends, which lost 5 bases and 3 bases, there was a span of 14 bases. The germline CDR1 and CDR2 sequences are MNHEY and SVGAGI. This CDR3 has 15 amino acids. Time point: cycle 4 day 1 (C4D1), after 6 weeks of nivolumab. Exposure to brentuximab vedotin varied, and each patient had relapsed following autologous stem cell transplantation. Thawed PBMCs were the source of CD8+ T cells, obtained through magnetic negative selection.

The sequence was collected from a human donor with classical Hodgkin lymphoma. Material: CD8+ T cells from blood, obtained before the fourth cycle of nivolumab. The chain links TRBV6-5 to TRBJ1-5; no clear D gene. The CDR3 sequence: CASSATPLHNQPQHF. CDR3 nucleotide sequence: TGTGCCAGCAGTGCTACACCCTTACACAATCAGCCCCAGCATTTT.